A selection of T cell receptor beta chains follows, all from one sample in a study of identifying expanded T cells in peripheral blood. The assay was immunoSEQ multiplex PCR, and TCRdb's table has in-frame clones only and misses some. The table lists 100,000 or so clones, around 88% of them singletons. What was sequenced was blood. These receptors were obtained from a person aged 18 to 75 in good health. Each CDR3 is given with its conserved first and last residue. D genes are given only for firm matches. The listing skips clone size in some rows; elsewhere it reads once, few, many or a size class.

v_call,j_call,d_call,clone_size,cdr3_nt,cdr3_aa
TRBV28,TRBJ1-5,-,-,TGTGCCAGCAGTAGTACAGGAGTTCAGCCCCAGCATTTT,CASSSTGVQPQHF
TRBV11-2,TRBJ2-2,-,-,TGTGCCAGCAGCTTAGGTCTGGGGGGCGGGGAGCTGTTTTTT,CASSLGLGGGELFF
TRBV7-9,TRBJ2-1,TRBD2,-,TGTGCCAGCAGCTTATGGGGCGGGGGATACAATGAGCAGTTCTTC,CASSLWGGGYNEQFF
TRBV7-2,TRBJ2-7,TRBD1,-,TGTGCCAGCACCCCGGACAGGGTTCCTGGCTACGAGCAGTACTTC,CASTPDRVPGYEQYF
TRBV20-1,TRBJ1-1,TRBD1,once,TGCAGTGCTAGGGGGACAGGCTCCGCTTTCTTT,CSARGTGSAFF
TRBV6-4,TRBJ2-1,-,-,TGTGCCAGCAGTGACTCAGGAGGGAGGAATGAGCAGTTCTTC,CASSDSGGRNEQFF
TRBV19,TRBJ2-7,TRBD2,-,TGTGCCAGTAGTATAGAGACAACTAGCGGGTCTTACGAGCAGTACTTC,CASSIETTSGSYEQYF
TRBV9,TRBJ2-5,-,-,TGTGCCAGCAGCGCCTTCACATGGGAGACCCAGTACTTC,CASSAFTWETQYF
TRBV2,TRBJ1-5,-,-,TGTGCCAGCAGTGAAGACAGTCAGGCGGATCAGCCCCAGCATTTT,CASSEDSQADQPQHF
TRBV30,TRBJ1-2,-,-,TGTGCCTGGGTTATGGGACCAAACTATGGCTACACCTTC,CAWVMGPNYGYTF
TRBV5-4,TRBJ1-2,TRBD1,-,TGTGCCAGCAGCCCCCAGACAGGGAACTATGGCTACACCTTC,CASSPQTGNYGYTF
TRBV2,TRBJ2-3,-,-,TGTGCCAGCAGTTTTACAGGTTTACAGGAGGATTTT,CASSFTGLQEDF
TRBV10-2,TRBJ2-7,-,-,TGCGCCAGCAGTGAACTCCCTTACGAGCAGTACTTC,CASSELPYEQYF
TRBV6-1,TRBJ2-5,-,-,TGTGCCAGCAGTGAATCCCCGGGCAGCCAAGAGACCCAGTACTTC,CASSESPGSQETQYF
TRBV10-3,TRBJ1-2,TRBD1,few,TGTGCCATCAGCCCCAGCAGGGGGCCCACCTTAGGTGGCTACACCTTC,CAISPSRGPTLGGYTF
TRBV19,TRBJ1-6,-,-,TGTGCCAGTGGTAGGAGTTACAGCTCCTATAATTCACCCCTCCACTTT,CASGRSYSSYNSPLHF
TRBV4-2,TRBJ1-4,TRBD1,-,TGTGCCAGCAGCCAATCCCTCGGGACAGGGGATGAAAAACTGTTTTTT,CASSQSLGTGDEKLFF
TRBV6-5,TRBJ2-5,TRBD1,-,TGTGCCAGCAGTGAACAGGGGACGGAGACCCAGTACTTC,CASSEQGTETQYF
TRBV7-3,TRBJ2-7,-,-,TGTGCCAGCAGCAAACAGGGTTTAGGGATCGACGAGCAGTACTTC,CASSKQGLGIDEQYF
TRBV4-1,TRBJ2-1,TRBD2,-,TGCGCCAGCAGCCAAGAACCTAGCGGGGGGGCACATGAGCAGTTCTTC,CASSQEPSGGAHEQFF
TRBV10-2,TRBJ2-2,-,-,TGCGCCAGCGATCCCCTAGGTTCCGGGGAGCTGTTTTTT,CASDPLGSGELFF
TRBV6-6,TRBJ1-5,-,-,TGTGCCAGCAGTTACCTCGGACAGAATAGCAATCAGCCCCAGCATTTT,CASSYLGQNSNQPQHF
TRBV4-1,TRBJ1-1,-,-,TGCGCCAGCAGCCAAGGGGGCGGGAGGGATTTGAACACTGAAGCTTTCTTT,CASSQGGGRDLNTEAFF
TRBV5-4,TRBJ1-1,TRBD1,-,TGTGCCAGCAGCCTTCGGGACAGGAGGAACACTGAAGCTTTCTTT,CASSLRDRRNTEAFF
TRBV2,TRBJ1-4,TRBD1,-,TGTGCCAGCACCCGGGACAGTAATGAAAAACTGTTTTTT,CASTRDSNEKLFF
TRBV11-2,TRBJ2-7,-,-,TGTGCCAGCAGCATCACACGGTACGAGCAGTACTTC,CASSITRYEQYF
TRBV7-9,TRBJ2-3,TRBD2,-,TGTGCCAGCATCCCCGGACTAGCGGGAGAGACTACGCAGTATTTT,CASIPGLAGETTQYF
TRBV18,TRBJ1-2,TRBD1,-,TGTGCCAGCTCACCACTAGAACAGGGGGATATCCACTATGGCTACACCTTC,CASSPLEQGDIHYGYTF
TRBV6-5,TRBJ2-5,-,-,TGTGCCAGCAGTTACCCCCCTGGAGAGACCCAGTACTTC,CASSYPPGETQYF
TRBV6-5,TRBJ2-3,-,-,TGTGCCAGCAGTCCCTTATCGACAGGCACAGATACGCAGTATTTT,CASSPLSTGTDTQYF
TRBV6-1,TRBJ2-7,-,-,TGTGCCAGCAGTGAAGCGCTTCAGTTGTCGGTTTACGAGCAGTACTTC,CASSEALQLSVYEQYF
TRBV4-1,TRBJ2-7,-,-,TGCGCCAGCAGCCAAGATATATCGGGGACCTACGAGCAGTACTTC,CASSQDISGTYEQYF
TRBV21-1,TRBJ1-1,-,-,TGTGCCAGCGGGACGGAGACTAAGAACACTGAAGCTTTCTTT,CASGTETKNTEAFF
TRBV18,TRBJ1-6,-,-,TGTGCCAGCTCACGGGCCCCAGGGGAGAATTCACCCCTCCACTTT,CASSRAPGENSPLHF
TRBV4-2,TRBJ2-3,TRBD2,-,TGTGCCAGCAGCCCACGAGGCCGGGGGGGCAGAGATACGCAGTATTTT,CASSPRGRGGRDTQYF
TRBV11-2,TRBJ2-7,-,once,TGTGCCAGCAGCTTAAGACGAATCTCCTACGAGCAGTACTTC,CASSLRRISYEQYF
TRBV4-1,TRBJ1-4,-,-,TGCGCCAGCAGCCTTGAACGGGGTGGAGGAGAAAAACTGTTTTTT,CASSLERGGGEKLFF
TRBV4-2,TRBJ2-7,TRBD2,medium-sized,TGTGCCAGCAGCCAAGGAGGGACTAGCGGGGGCTACGAGCAGTACTTC,CASSQGGTSGGYEQYF
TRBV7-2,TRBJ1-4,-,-,TGTGCCAGCAGCCCAAGGGTTTCTGAAAAACTGTTTTTT,CASSPRVSEKLFF
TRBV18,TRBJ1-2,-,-,TGTGCCAGCTCACCAGATTCGGGACAAGACTATGGCTACACCTTC,CASSPDSGQDYGYTF
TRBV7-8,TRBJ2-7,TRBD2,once,TGTGCCAGCAGCTTAGAAGGCGGGAGCCAATACGAGCAGTACTTC,CASSLEGGSQYEQYF